The sequence of this T cell receptor (beta chain) was determined in a study of T cell repertoires in cytomegalovirus infection. Across the whole study: Public TCR beta signatures marked donors with CMV infection and the matching HLA. Whole-study results and caveats: Of the TCR beta families, the public ones yielded a cumulative frequency that identified carriers of CMV plus the relevant HLA. HLA-C-restricted TCR beta clonotypes specific for CMV led the ex vivo response.

The germline gives CDR1 SGHVS, CDR2 FNYEAQ. This CDR3 has 16 residues. Trimming removed 1 base at V and 4 bases at J, with 16 bases between. TCRdb reanalysed the reads using MiXCR and keeps one entry per CDR3 protein. The table lists 70,000 to 85,000 distinct CDR3 sequences, about 37% of them singletons. Notes on this clonotype: Its specificity is not known.

The TCR sequence derives from a human donor in good health (CMV status not recorded). Some clones in this sample may be carry-over from other donors' samples. This chain links TRBV7-6 with TRBJ2-5; no clear D gene. Here the sequenced sample was CD8+ T cells from cultured PBMCs, taken from culture after CMV antigen stimulation. The DNA for the CDR3 is TGTGCCAGCAGCTTAGTCGTGTTCGGGTCCCCAGAGACCCAGTACTTC. Translated, it gives CASSLVVFGSPETQYF. Drawing the rest from reference TRBV7-6 and TRBJ2-5, the complete variable domain is GAGVSQSPRYKVTKRGQDVALRCDPISGHVSLYWYRQALGQGPEFLTYFNYEAQQDKSGLPNDRFSAERPEGSISTLTIQRTEQRDSAMYRCASSLVVFGSPETQYFGPGTRLLVL.